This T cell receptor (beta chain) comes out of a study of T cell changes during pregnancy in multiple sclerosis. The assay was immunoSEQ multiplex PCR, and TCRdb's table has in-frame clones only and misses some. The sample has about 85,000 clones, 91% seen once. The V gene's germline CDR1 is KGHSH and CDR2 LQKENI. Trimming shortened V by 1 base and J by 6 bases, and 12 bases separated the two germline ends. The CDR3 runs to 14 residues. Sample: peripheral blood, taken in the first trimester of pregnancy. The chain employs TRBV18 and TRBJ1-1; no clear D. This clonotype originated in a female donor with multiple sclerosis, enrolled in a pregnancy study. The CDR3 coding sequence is TGTGCCAGCTCACCACGCGGGGATGCGGCTGAAGCTTTCTTT. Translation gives CASSPRGDAAEAFF.